The 2 T cell receptor beta chains given below trace back to one sample, sequenced in a study of memory CD4+ T cells and cytomegalovirus serostatus. The sort gate was single viable CD3+CD4+CD8-CD45RO+ cells for memory CD4+ T cells. Only in-frame clones appear in the TCRdb table, and some are missing; sequencing was by immunoSEQ multiplex PCR. In the table there are 45,000 to 65,000 clones, about four fifths of which are singletons. Source material: memory CD4+ T cells from blood. Receptor source: an adult in good health and CMV-seropositive.

This sequence joins TRBV9 and TRBJ2-3; D possibly corresponds to TRBD1 (5 bases). Germline values: CDR1 SGDLS, CDR2 YYNGEE. Trimming left V 0 bases short and J 1 base short, with 12 bases between. The CDR3 extends over 16 amino acids. The CDR3 protein is CASSVGVGLGTDTQYF. The CDR3 coding sequence is TGTGCCAGCAGCGTAGGCGTGGGGCTGGGCACAGATACGCAGTATTTT.

This chain connects TRBV2 to TRBJ2-1; 9 positions match TRBD2. In germline, CDR1 is SNHLY, CDR2 FYNNEI. The CDR3 consists of 14 residues. The trim removed 10 bases at V and 0 bases at J, leaving 4 bases unmatched. DNA for the CDR3: TGTGCCATCATAGCGGGGGACTCCTACAATGAGCAGTTCTTC. Protein product: CAIIAGDSYNEQFF.